This TCR beta chain was documented in a study of blood T cells in healthy people across ages. Using a J-beta primer mix together with a sample-barcoded 5' primer, a second PCR was run for roughly 7 to 11 cycles. TCRdb fed the 5' RACE reads into MiXCR, producing one record per CDR3 protein. Among some 1,500,000 distinct CDR3 sequences listed, approximately 39% were seen once. General study points: Roughly linearly, TCR beta diversity per million T cells fell as age increased.

The germline gives CDR1 MGHRA, CDR2 YSYEKL. V was cut by 1 base and J by 5 bases, with 15 bases left in between. The CDR3 runs to 16 residues. This clonotype showed up just a few times. Its antigen is as yet unknown. Sample: blood. This sequence was found in a young woman in good health. This chain joins TRBV4-1 and TRBJ2-1, with D perhaps TRBD2 (6 bases). The CDR3 here is CASSQVPGVINNEQFF. The CDR3 DNA reads as TGCGCCAGCAGCCAAGTTCCGGGGGTAATAAACAATGAGCAGTTCTTC.